These 10 T cell receptor beta chains share one sample of origin, sequenced in a study of blood T cell repertoires in COVID-19. The method was immunoSEQ multiplex PCR; TCRdb's version includes in-frame clones alone and lacks a portion of them. The sample includes about 92,000 clones, around 85% seen only once; the top ten take roughly 40%. The sequenced sample was peripheral blood. The receptors here all came from a man at least 80 years old with acute or convalescent COVID-19.

The V gene is TRBV28, the J gene TRBJ2-3, with D perhaps TRBD2 (6 bases). Germline CDR1 reads MDHEN; CDR2 reads SYDVKM. Trimming stripped 5 bases from V and 4 bases from J, with 16 bases between. The CDR3 totals 15 residues. CDR3 region: CASSGGTDGPDTQYF. The CDR3 DNA reads as TGTGCCAGCAGTGGGGGGACGGATGGGCCAGATACGCAGTATTTT.

V usage is TRBV19 and J usage is TRBJ2-1, with 11 bases identical to TRBD2. CDR3 length equals 17 residues. Germline V gene data show CDR1 as LNHDA and CDR2 as SQIVND (reference sequence). Trimming at V came to 4 bases and at J to 7 bases, leaving 12 bases not matched to a gene. The chain's CDR3 is CASSNPLLAGAANEQFF. CDR3 nucleotide sequence: TGTGCCAGTAGTAACCCCCTACTAGCGGGAGCGGCGAATGAGCAGTTCTTC.

This chain uses TRBV20-1 with TRBJ1-1; TRBD1 matches at 7 bases. CDR3 length equals 10 residues. Germline CDR1 DFQATT, CDR2 SNEGSKA (reference sequence). V lost 7 bases, J lost 8 bases, and 4 bases stayed unmatched. Here the CDR3 reads CSVPDREAFF. CDR3 coding DNA: TGCAGTGTCCCGGACAGGGAAGCTTTCTTT.

The J gene is TRBJ2-1, the V gene TRBV27; possibly TRBD2 for D (5 bases). Germline assignment: CDR1 MNHEY and CDR2 SMNVEV (reference sequence). Deletions cut 3 bases from V and 2 bases from J, with 14 bases between. This CDR3 is built from 16 residues. The CDR3 is CASSFSGSGAYNEQFF. CDR3 coding DNA: TGTGCCAGCAGTTTCTCGGGGTCTGGGGCCTACAATGAGCAGTTCTTC.

The rearrangement uses TRBV7-8 and TRBJ1-2; no definite D call. CDR3 length: 15 amino acids. Looked up from germline, CDR1 is SGHVS and CDR2 is FQNEAQ. The germline V and J ends were trimmed by 1 base and 4 bases, with 13 bases remaining between them. CDR3 nucleotides: TGTGCCAGCAGCTTAGGGCAGCGGGCTATCTATGGCTACACCTTC. Protein product: CASSLGQRAIYGYTF.

This clone was counted a few times. This chain connects TRBV10-3 to TRBJ2-7, with TRBD2 identical over 7 bases. This CDR3 spans 11 amino acids. CDR1 and CDR2 (germline): ENHRY, SYGVKD. The trim removed 11 bases at V and 3 bases at J, leaving 4 bases unmatched. CDR3 residues: CASTSDYEQYF. In DNA, the CDR3 is TGTGCCTCCACTAGCGACTACGAGCAGTACTTC.

This clone was counted only a few times. The CDR3 is CASSPRLGTGNEQFF. CDR3 in DNA: TGTGCCAGCAGCCCCCGACTAGGAACGGGCAATGAGCAGTTCTTC. V usage is TRBV7-3 and J usage is TRBJ2-1; D might be TRBD2 (6 bases). Germline V gene sequence: CDR1 SGHTA, CDR2 FQGTGA. V lost 5 bases and J lost 6, with 17 bases in between. This CDR3 spans 15 amino acids.

The chain recombines TRBV6-2 or TRBV6-3 with TRBJ2-1, with D uncertain. V was trimmed by 1 base and J by 8 bases, leaving 15 bases between them. CDR3 length equals 15 residues. The germline V gene encodes CDR1 MNHEY and CDR2 SVGEGT. In DNA form, the CDR3 reads TGTGCCAGCAGTTACTGGAGTGTAGTGTCTGATGAGCAGTTCTTC. It codes for CASSYWSVVSDEQFF.

V usage is TRBV5-6 and J usage is TRBJ2-7, with D perhaps matching TRBD1 (6 bases). Germline loops: CDR1 SGHDT, CDR2 YYEEEE. The V gene lost 1 base and the J gene lost 3 bases, with 14 bases spanning the gap. The CDR3 length is 15 residues. DNA of the CDR3: TGTGCCAGCAGCTTGCTTACAGGGATGGACTACGAGCAGTACTTC. Translating gives CASSLLTGMDYEQYF.

The V and J genes are TRBV6-5 and TRBJ2-1; no firm D call. This CDR3 is built from 14 residues. Germline values: CDR1 MNHEY, CDR2 SVGAGI. V was clipped by 7 bases and J by 4 bases, with 14 bases between them. CDR3 nucleotide sequence: TGTGCCAGCACCAAGGAGCCAAGATACAATGAGCAGTTCTTC. Residues: CASTKEPRYNEQFF.